The 27 T cell receptor beta chains below all came from one sample that was sequenced in a study of tumor and adjacent non-tumor tissue in lung cancer. The library came from three nested PCR rounds adapted from ARM-PCR protocols. A single record per CDR3 protein comes from TCRdb applying MiXCR to the multiplex PCR reads. Of under 150,000 distinct CDR3 sequences listed, approximately 66% are singletons. This sample's RNA came from whole unsorted tissue. The sequenced material came from lung tumor tissue. The source is a man aged 60 to 75 with small cell lung cancer.

This clonotype was detected only a few times. The rearrangement joins TRBV29-1 to TRBJ2-4; D might be TRBD1 (6 bases). This CDR3 is 15 amino acids long. Trimming pared 6 bases from V and 6 bases from J, leaving 21 bases between. Germline V gene sequence: CDR1 SQVTM, CDR2 ANQGSEA. Here the CDR3 DNA reads TGCAGCGTCGCCGGGACACAAGGCCCTGGAAACATTCAGTACTTC. It is translated as CSVAGTQGPGNIQYF.

This clonotype was seen just once. The junction shows a germline mismatch at one end, possibly a read error. This chain joins TRBV28 and TRBJ2-6; D may match TRBD1 or TRBD2 (5 bases each). Germline V gives CDR1 MDHEN, CDR2 SYDVKM. The CDR3 length is 15 residues. CDR3 sequence (DNA): TGTACCAGCAGTTCGAGGGGCGCTGGGGCCAACGTCCTGACTTTC. This encodes CTSSSRGAGANVLTF.

The chain combines TRBV6-5 with TRBJ2-2; 9 bases are shared with TRBD2. V gave up 6 bases and J gave up 5 bases; unmatched junction bases: 4. The CDR3 extends over 14 amino acids. CDR1 MNHEY and CDR2 SVGAGI come from the germline V gene. CDR3 protein: CASRGAGGTGELFF. DNA of the CDR3: TGTGCCAGCAGGGGAGCGGGAGGAACCGGGGAGCTGTTTTTT.

Concerning this clonotype: At one boundary the junction diverges from the germline segment, which might be a read error. The chain combines TRBV29-1 with TRBJ2-5; no firm D call. This CDR3 contains 13 residues. CDR1 SQVTM and CDR2 ANQGSEA come from the germline V gene. The CDR3 loop reads CCVGVSSEEAQYF. The CDR3 nucleotides read TGTTGCGTTGGGGTTAGCAGCGAAGAGGCCCAGTACTTC. Supplemented by reference TRBV29-1 and TRBJ2-5, the full variable domain reads SAVISQKPSRDICQRGTSLTIQCQVDSQVTMMFWYRQQPGQSLTLIATANQGSEATYESGFVIDKFPISRPNLTFSTLTVSNMSPEDSSIYLCCVGVSSEEAQYFGPGTRLLVL.

As to this clonotype: A much larger clone lies one base from this, so it may be a read error. The V call is TRBV29-1, the J call TRBJ1-2; D is unclear. Germline CDR1 SQVTM, CDR2 ANQGSEA. The CDR3 runs 9 residues. Trimming removed 2 bases from V and 13 bases from J, with 8 bases in between. The CDR3 loop is CSVEQVGTF. The CDR3, as DNA: TGCAGCGTTGAACAGGTTGGCACCTTC.

Ten or more counts support this clonotype. The rearrangement links TRBV11-2 to TRBJ2-2; TRBD2 agrees at 7 bases. The germline CDR1 and CDR2 sequences are SGHAT and FQNNGV. The CDR3 spans 16 residues. The V segment lost 2 bases and the J segment 3 bases; nucleotides outside the gene matches: 6. The CDR3 DNA sequence: TGTGCCAGCAGCTTACGGTGGGGAGGGGACACCGGGGAGCTGTTTTTT. It is translated as CASSLRWGGDTGELFF.

This clonotype came up many times. CDR3 DNA sequence: TGTGCCAGCAGCTTAGTTCAGGGAAACACCATATATTTT. Protein: CASSLVQGNTIYF. The chain carries TRBV11-2 and TRBJ1-3; D unclear. CDR3 length: 13 residues. Trimming pared 1 base from V and 4 bases from J, leaving 5 bases between. Germline values: CDR1 SGHAT, CDR2 FQNNGV.

A few counts support this clonotype. A much larger clone differs from this one at a single base, so this may be a read error. Because the CDR3 is missing its conserved closing phenylalanine or tryptophan, this is likely a read error. The CDR3: CSASRGSGSSYEQYL. The CDR3 DNA follows: TGCAGTGCTTCAAGAGGGAGCGGGAGCTCCTACGAGCAGTACCTC. The gene calls are TRBV20-1 and TRBJ2-7; 8 positions agree with TRBD2. This CDR3 spans 15 amino acids. Germline values: CDR1 DFQATT, CDR2 SNEGSKA (reference sequence). V shed 5 bases, J shed 0 bases, and the junction held 9 bases outside the gene matches.

This clonotype was seen only once. A read error may be the cause here, since a much bigger clone is one base away. The chain links TRBV2 to TRBJ1-1; D not certain. Looked up from germline, CDR1 is SNHLY and CDR2 is FYNNEI. The CDR3 has 14 amino acids. CDR3: CAISAHKENTEAFF. The CDR3 DNA follows: TGTGCCATCAGTGCACATAAGGAGAACACTGAAGCTTTCTTT.

As to this clonotype: The germline gene is not matched at one end of the junction; a read error may be the cause. The rearrangement uses TRBV11-2 and TRBJ2-2; TRBD2 is a possible D gene (5 bases). This CDR3 has 16 residues. Germline CDR1 reads SGHAT; CDR2 reads FQNNGV. The CDR3 sequence is CASSLELAATSGELFF. DNA of the CDR3: TGTGCCAGCAGCCTAGAGCTAGCAGCCACAAGCGGGGAGCTGTTTTTT.

This chain links TRBV19 with TRBJ1-1; 7 bases align to TRBD1. The CDR3 has 15 residues. The junction had 11 bases not matched to a gene; V was cut back by 6 bases and J by 4 bases. Germline CDR1 and CDR2: LNHDA and SQIVND (reference sequence). The DNA for the CDR3 is TGTGCCAGTAGCCTTCCAGAGGGGGCCCGCACTGAAGCTTTCTTT. Amino acid sequence: CASSLPEGARTEAFF. Complete variable domain (other parts from reference TRBV19 and TRBJ1-1): DGGITQSPKYLFRKEGQNVTLSCEQNLNHDAMYWYRQDPGQGLRLIYYSQIVNDFQKGDIAEGYSVSREKKESFPLTVTSAQKNPTAFYLCASSLPEGARTEAFFGQGTRLTVV.

To note about this clonotype: Since no conserved phenylalanine or tryptophan closes the CDR3, a read error is the likely cause. The chain couples TRBV6-6 to TRBJ1-5, with 8 bases matching TRBD1. V was clipped by 7 bases and J by 6 bases; unmatched bases: 14. Looked up from germline, CDR1 is MNHNY and CDR2 is SVGAGI (reference sequence). The CDR3 runs to 16 residues. The CDR3 spells CASKLTGERRVQPQHL. CDR3 in DNA: TGTGCCAGCAAACTGACAGGGGAAAGGAGGGTTCAGCCCCAGCATCTT.

A few counts support this clonotype. One end of the junction varies from germline; a read error may be responsible. The chain uses TRBV12-3 or TRBV12-4 and TRBJ1-3; a possible D gene is TRBD1 (5 bases). The CDR3 is 15 residues long. The CDR3 region is CASSSQGARGSTIYF. The CDR3 DNA follows: TGTGCCAGCAGTTCGCAGGGAGCTCGTGGAAGCACCATATATTTT.

In the case of this clonotype: The CDR3 does not end in the conserved phenylalanine or tryptophan, so this is likely a read error. The chain combines TRBV11-1 with TRBJ2-1; unclear D gene. Germline lookup yields CDR1 SGHAT and CDR2 FQDESV (reference sequence). CDR3 length: 20 residues. The germline V and J ends were trimmed by 5 bases and 9 bases, with 35 bases remaining between them. Here the CDR3 reads CASSAIPRWAPSTSIGEQFL. The CDR3 DNA follows: TGTGCCAGCAGCGCCATTCCCCGTTGGGCCCCATCCACAAGTATTGGTGAGCAGTTCTTA.

As to this clonotype: Given a much more abundant clone one base away, this may be a read error. The V gene is TRBV20-1, the J gene TRBJ1-5, with 7 nucleotides matching TRBD1. CDR1 and CDR2 from the germline V gene are DFQATT and SNEGSKA (reference sequence). V was clipped by 3 bases and J by 0 bases; unmatched bases: 5. This CDR3 is built from 15 residues. CDR3 sequence: CSASLTGSSNQPQHF. The CDR3 DNA sequence: TGCAGTGCTAGTTTGACAGGGAGTAGCAATCAGCCCCAGCATTTT.

V is TRBV6-5 and J is TRBJ2-7, with 7 nucleotides matching TRBD1. The CDR3 consists of 13 residues. Germline lookup yields CDR1 MNHEY and CDR2 SVGAGI. For the CDR3, the DNA is TGTGCCAACAGTTACTCTAACCAGGGGGAAGTGTACGTC. As protein: CANSYSNQGEVYV.

This clonotype was detected many times. J is TRBJ2-4 and V is TRBV11-3; no firm D call. Per germline, CDR1 SGHNT and CDR2 YENEEA. The CDR3 has 14 amino acids. V shed 1 base and J shed 1 base, with 5 bases lying between them. CDR3 nucleotide sequence: TGTGCCAGCAGCTTAGTAGGGGCCAAAAACATTCAGTACTTC. Residues: CASSLVGAKNIQYF.

Comment on this clonotype: This may come from a read error, since a much larger clone is one base off. The final CDR3 position lacks the conserved phenylalanine or tryptophan, pointing to a likely read error. This chain uses TRBV11-2 with TRBJ1-1, with a possible D match to TRBD1 (5 bases). CDR1 is SGHAT and CDR2 is FQNNGV in the germline V gene. V was clipped by 5 bases and J by 0 bases, with 13 bases between them. This CDR3 is 15 amino acids long. In DNA form, the CDR3 reads TGTGCCAGCAGCCCCGGGGACGGTCTGAACACTGAAGCTTTCTCT. This sequence encodes CASSPGDGLNTEAFS.

As concerns this clonotype: The junction departs from the called germline gene at one end, perhaps through a read error. The chain employs TRBV2 and TRBJ2-7, with TRBD2 matching over 11 bases. This CDR3 has 15 residues. Germline V gene sequence: CDR1 SNHLY, CDR2 FYNNEI. The CDR3 spells CVSSEAGLAAYEPYF. The CDR3 nucleotides are TGTGTCAGCAGTGAAGCGGGACTAGCGGCCTACGAGCCGTACTTC.

With respect to this clonotype: An end of the junction does not agree with germline; a read error may underlie this. The chain combines TRBV20-1 with TRBJ2-2, with 10 bases aligning to TRBD1. CDR3 length equals 16 residues. CDR1 and CDR2 from the germline V gene are DFQATT and SNEGSKA (reference sequence). The CDR3 is CSAAQGQGWVTGELFF. Here the CDR3 DNA reads TGCAGTGCTGCTCAGGGACAGGGGTGGGTCACCGGGGAGCTCTTTTTT.

Concerning this clonotype: Here the CDR3 omits its conserved ending phenylalanine or tryptophan, so a read error is the likely source. This chain uses TRBV20-1 with TRBJ2-3; the match to TRBD2 covers 14 bases. The CDR3 is 17 residues long. CDR1 and CDR2 (germline): DFQATT, SNEGSKA (reference sequence). V lost 3 bases to trimming and J lost 2 bases; unmatched junction nucleotides: 7. Written as DNA, the CDR3 is TGCAGTGCTAGGGGGACTAGCGGGAGAGCTGTCACAGATACGCAGTATTCT. This codes for CSARGTSGRAVTDTQYS.

This clonotype was recorded only once. This may be a read error, as it is one base from a much larger clone. CDR3 coding DNA: TGTGCCAGCAGTCACTGGACTGGGAGCTTCTACAATGAGCAGTTCTTC. This encodes CASSHWTGSFYNEQFF. The chain links TRBV6-6 to TRBJ2-1, with D perhaps matching TRBD2 (5 bases). The ends were cut back, 5 bases at V and 3 bases at J, with 17 bases in the middle. The CDR3 totals 16 residues. Germline assignment: CDR1 MNHNY and CDR2 SVGAGI (reference sequence).

On this clonotype: A much larger clone is a single base away; this may be a read error. This sequence joins TRBV6-1 and TRBJ1-2, with 9 bases lining up with TRBD1. CDR3 length equals 14 residues. The V gene's germline CDR1 is MNHNS and CDR2 SASEGT. This CDR3 reads CASNEDRGIYGYTF. The CDR3 DNA sequence: TGTGCCAGCAATGAAGACAGGGGGATCTATGGCTACACCTTC.

In the case of this clonotype: As the CDR3 is not closed by the conserved phenylalanine or tryptophan, this likely results from a read error. The chain combines TRBV6-6 with TRBJ2-1; D remains unclear. Germline-derived CDR1 and CDR2 are MNHNY and SVGAGI (reference sequence). The V end lost 2 bases, the J end lost 2 bases, and 10 bases lay between the germline ends. The CDR3 length is 15 residues. The CDR3 reads CASSYAGSTYNEQFL. The CDR3 coding sequence is TGTGCCAGCAGTTACGCAGGATCTACCTACAATGAGCAGTTCCTC.

This clonotype has a single count. Possible read error: a much larger clone is one base away. V gene TRBV20-1 combines with J gene TRBJ1-5; possibly TRBD1 for D (5 bases). Trimming removed 6 bases from V and 2 bases from J, with 14 bases in between. There are 14 residues in the CDR3. The germline CDR1 and CDR2 sequences are DFQATT and SNEGSKA (reference sequence). This CDR3 is CSAMGTSGNQPQHF. Here the CDR3 DNA reads TGCAGTGCAATGGGGACGTCGGGCAATCAGCCCCAGCATTTT.

With respect to this clonotype: A much larger clone is a single base away; this may be a read error. The chain recombines TRBV29-1 with TRBJ2-1; D may be TRBD1 or TRBD2 (6 bases each). The CDR3 covers 14 residues. Per the germline V gene, CDR1 is SQVTM and CDR2 is ANQGSEA. The CDR3 sequence: CSVRGHRRRDEQLF. CDR3 sequence (DNA): TGCAGCGTGCGGGGACACCGCAGGAGAGATGAGCAGTTGTTC.

As concerns this clonotype: A much larger clone differs from this one at a single base, so this may be a read error. This chain uses TRBV12-3 or TRBV12-4 with TRBJ1-1; D is possibly TRBD1 (5 bases). The CDR3 has 13 residues. The chain's CDR3 is CTSTRTGNTEAFF. CDR3 in DNA: TGTACCAGCACCCGAACAGGGAACACTGAAGCTTTCTTT.